This TCR beta chain was recorded in a study of T-cell memory formation after mild COVID-19 (dated by TCRdb to about 2021). As for the study more broadly: Most TCR sequence clusters were specific to one of the two donors. Two young, previously healthy adult volunteers made up the cohort, one male and one female. In a couple of donors, T-cell clones that expanded and contracted after mild COVID-19 were followed by sequencing TCRalpha and TCRbeta repertoires longitudinally. The full study reports these points: SARS-CoV-2 specificity of the second-wave clones peaking on day 37 was not confirmed. Contracting CD4+ clones turned up mainly in the CM and EM memory subsets, whereas EMRA was where CD8+ clones were enriched. From day 15 to 85, contracting clones showed balanced CD4/CD8 phenotypes, whereas a second wave of clones that expanded from day 15 to 37 leaned towards CD4+. The study included only a couple of mild cases, and larger cohorts that include severe cases with pre-infection samples were judged to be necessary. The detection of some responding clones in pre-infection memory suggests that pre-existing cross-reactive memory T cells joined the SARS-CoV-2 response.

As regards this clonotype: Its recognized antigen is unknown. No base quality values were provided; no much bigger clone lies one nucleotide off.

For CDR1 and CDR2, the germline V gene (reference sequence) lists DFQATT and SNEGSKA. V lost 3 bases and J lost 0 bases; the stretch between them is 9 bases long. Counted from cysteine to phenylalanine, this CDR3 has 14 amino acids. Only the CDR3 part of the read is kept: 42 bases, read in frame from the first base. PBMCs were isolated by Ficoll-Paque density gradient centrifugation. Instrument used: Illumina NovaSeq 6000. cDNA libraries for TCRalpha and TCRbeta were prepared by 5'RACE using constant-segment primers, with sample barcodes and unique molecular identifiers added. RNA was extracted from every sample with Trizol reagent. Libraries were amplified in two PCR steps, with a second sample barcode and Illumina TruSeq adapters added in the second step. The libraries were sequenced on an Illumina NovaSeq using 2 x 150 bp paired-end reads. Turning to the authors' computational methods: Reads were demultiplexed and collapsed into UMI-guided consensus sequences with migec v1.2.7. Using mixcr v2.1.11, UMI consensuses were aligned to TRA and TRB V and J templates and then assembled into clonotypes. A clonotype was counted as expanded or contracted only if both edgeR and NoisET called the change significant, with noise models trained on biological replicates. For edgeR calls, the cutoffs were a false discovery rate-adjusted p below 0.01 and a log2 fold-change threshold of 1. As an exploratory analysis of dynamics, max-normalized trajectories of the 1000 most abundant clonotypes were examined with PCA combined with hierarchical clustering. Separately sequenced CD4+ and CD8+ repertoires were used to assign the CD4 or CD8 phenotype of responding clones. The public sequencing data were trimmed at Q25 with fastp and processed into clonotypes with MiXCR by TCRdb, which kept only in-frame beta chains. Rows are unified per CDR3 protein, each entry keeping the most common DNA and genes. The V and J calls, along with clone size, are taken from TCRdb and not from the paper's own processing. The sample data list roughly 42,000 distinct CDR3 sequences, and approximately 7% of these were observed just once. 1.4% of the sample goes to the ten largest clones.

This sequence was found in a young man who had mild COVID-19 (a few samples of this study predate the infection). The sample titles of this study are shuffled in the database, so cell type and time point are left out; the donor was told from shared clones. The material sequenced was PBMCs or a T cell subset sorted from them (not recorded which). The chain was built from TRBV20-1 and TRBJ2-4; no D gene call is confident. CDR3 region: CSARSSQAKNIQYF. The DNA sequence reads TGCAGTGCTAGGAGCTCTCAAGCCAAAAACATTCAGTACTTC.